The text below deals with one T cell receptor (beta chain). This clonotype has more than one count but fewer than ten. Its antigen has not been determined. One base away there is no much larger clone; base qualities are not given. The library was built by means of PCR. The sequencer listed for this sample is Illumina HiSeq 2500. Molecular barcoding was employed in the preparation of TCR libraries, with unique molecular identifiers being used to normalize TCRbeta repertoire quantification. The raw public reads went through TCRdb reprocessing: fastp at Q25, MiXCR clone calling, in-frame beta chains kept. For every CDR3 protein sequence, its rows merge into one entry that carries the most common genes and DNA. The sample yields 130,000 or so distinct CDR3 sequences; 9.7% were counted once. The ten largest make up approximately 25% of the sample. These data come from a study of T-cell reconstitution after alpha-beta-depleted transplantation in children (dated by TCRdb to the mid-2010s). Turning to the overall study: The study quantitatively tracked T-cell immune reconstitution after TCRalphabeta/CD19-depleted allogeneic hematopoietic cell transplantation in children using TCR repertoire profiling.

Overall study results and their limits: The apparently early alphabetaT-cell count recovery about two months after transplant was reportedly dependent on only several hundred rapidly expanded clones derived from non-depleted graft cells. Hyperexpanded clone frequencies declined over subsequent months; after one year, T-cell counts and TCRbeta diversity were mostly attributed to newly produced T cells. In some patients, the high TCRbeta diversity seen at day 60 was put down to recipient T cells and intrathymic progenitors that had survived conditioning.

Relative to germline, V is 6 bases shorter and J is 2 bases shorter, with 21 bases between their ends. The cysteine opens and the phenylalanine closes a CDR3 of 16 amino acids. The retained sequence is limited to the CDR3, 48 bases, with the frame set at the first base. CDR1 and CDR2 were assigned from the germline V gene as SGHDT and YYEEEE. The treatment or condition label for this specimen denotes: allogeneic hematopoietic cell transplantation with graft depleted of TCRalphabeta T cells and CD19 B cells. TCRalphabeta/CD19-depleted allogeneic hematopoietic cell grafts were given to the transplant recipients, all of whom were children.

This specimen was PBMCs, mostly from graft donor cells, taken 180 days after TCRalphabeta/CD19-depleted stem cell transplant. The origin of this receptor is a girl under two years old who had a stem cell transplant for combined immunodeficiency, so the T cells may come from the graft donor. The V and J segments used are TRBV5-6 and TRBJ2-7; TRBD2 is perhaps the D gene, given 5 matching bases. The nucleotide sequence reads TGTGCCAGCATCCGCTCCCTGGCAGGACTCACCTACGAGCAGTACTTC. This gives the protein CASIRSLAGLTYEQYF.